The 22 T cell receptor beta chains below come from one sample, sequenced in a study of tumor-infiltrating lymphocytes in localized non-small cell lung cancer (dated by TCRdb to the early 2020s). The method was the immunoSEQ multiplex PCR assay. Entries here come from immuneACCESS through TCRdb and include only in-frame sequences with V and J called. Some clones fail to appear in such tables; in the studies checked, an unresolved V gene covers under half of the shortfall, and the cause of the remainder is unknown. In this sample the table shows some 8,100 clones, roughly 80% of which occur a single time. The ten largest clones take up about 12% of the sample. The sequencing input was uninvolved lung tissue not adjacent to the tumor. These TCRs come from a human donor with non-small cell lung cancer.

The chain employs TRBV27 and TRBJ1-4, with 11 bases aligning to TRBD1. The J segment lost 3 bases and the V segment lost 4 bases, leaving 4 bases of the junction unmatched. This CDR3 has 16 amino acids. The germline V gene has CDR1 MNHEY and CDR2 SMNVEV (reference sequence). The CDR3 nucleotides read TGTGCCAGCAGTTCTGGACAGGGGGCGGCTAATGAAAAACTGTTTTTT. Its translation: CASSSGQGAANEKLFF.

In nucleotides, the CDR3 is TGTGCCAGCAGCTTAGCTGAAACTAGCGGTGGCACAGATACGCAGTATTTT. Translation: CASSLAETSGGTDTQYF. The J gene is TRBJ2-3, the V gene TRBV7-9, with 8 bases aligning to TRBD2. With 0 bases clipped from V and 1 base from J, the junction kept 6 bases outside the gene matches. The CDR3 spans 17 residues. Germline V gene data show CDR1 as SEHNR and CDR2 as FQNEAQ (reference sequence).

The chain links TRBV20-1 to TRBJ2-1; D call uncertain. The CDR3 covers 11 residues. The germline gives CDR1 DFQATT, CDR2 SNEGSKA (reference sequence). V lost 3 bases and J 9 bases, leaving 9 bases between the germline ends. DNA for the CDR3: TGCAGTGCTAGTCAAGATACTGAGCAGTTCTTC. Protein: CSASQDTEQFF.

V and J are TRBV28 and TRBJ2-7; 10 bases align to TRBD2. J was trimmed by 6 bases and V by 0 bases; bases with no gene match: 5. Germline-derived CDR1 and CDR2 are MDHEN and SYDVKM. The CDR3 length is 15 residues. The CDR3 sequence is CASSLWKLAGSEQYF. In DNA, the CDR3 is TGTGCCAGCAGTTTATGGAAACTAGCGGGATCCGAGCAGTACTTC.

This clone rates as medium-sized. V gene TRBV4-1 combines with J gene TRBJ1-3, with TRBD1 as a possible D gene (5 bases). The V and J ends lost 1 base and 12 bases respectively, with 19 bases between them. The length of the CDR3 is 15 residues. The V gene's germline CDR1 is MGHRA and CDR2 YSYEKL. The CDR3 bases are TGCGCCAGCAGCCAAGTTTTGTGGGGTGGGGCGCACATATATTTT. This translates into CASSQVLWGGAHIYF.

The V call is TRBV11-2, the J call TRBJ2-5; D is perhaps TRBD2 (5 bases). CDR1 and CDR2 from the germline V gene are SGHAT and FQNNGV. Trimming left V 5 bases short and J 1 base short, with 14 bases between. The length of the CDR3 is 15 residues. CDR3 region: CASSGFKEGQETQYF. The DNA for the CDR3 is TGTGCCAGCAGCGGGTTTAAAGAGGGCCAAGAGACCCAGTACTTC.

This clone was counted only a few times. The chain links TRBV4-2 to TRBJ2-1, with unresolved D. This CDR3 comprises 13 residues. In germline, CDR1 is LGHNA, CDR2 YNFKEQ. Trimming took off 6 bases at V and 4 bases at J, with 10 bases between the two ends. The CDR3 loop is CASSSIRYNEQFF. The DNA of the CDR3 is TGTGCCAGCAGTTCGATTCGATACAATGAGCAGTTCTTC.

The chain uses TRBV14 and TRBJ2-7, with D uncertain. The V end lost 1 base, the J end lost 3 bases, and 10 bases lay between the germline ends. The CDR3 is 14 residues long. Germline loops: CDR1 SGHDN, CDR2 FVKESK. CDR3 in amino acids: CASSQVDGLYEQYF. CDR3 sequence (DNA): TGTGCCAGCAGCCAAGTTGACGGTCTCTACGAGCAGTACTTC.

The sample holds a few counts of this clone. Here the CDR3 DNA reads TGTGCCAGCAGTTCACGGATGAACACTGAAGCTTTCTTT. This encodes CASSSRMNTEAFF. The chain employs TRBV6-5 and TRBJ1-1; D is ambiguous. Trimming removed 4 bases from V and 0 bases from J, with 6 bases in between. Germline V lookup: CDR1 MNHEY, CDR2 SVGAGI. The CDR3 contains 13 residues.

The rearrangement joins TRBV2 to TRBJ1-2; D possibly corresponds to TRBD1 (6 bases). The CDR3 is made up of 15 amino acids. CDR1 is SNHLY, CDR2 FYNNEI, per germline. V was clipped by 8 bases and J by 5 bases, with 21 bases between them. CDR3 residues: CASRGGGSPLYGYTF. The CDR3 region has the DNA TGTGCCAGCCGAGGGGGAGGAAGCCCGCTTTATGGCTACACCTTC.

V and J are TRBV2 and TRBJ1-6; D possibly corresponds to TRBD1 (5 bases). The CDR3 has 15 amino acids. CDR1 SNHLY and CDR2 FYNNEI come from the germline V gene. Trimming removed 6 bases at V and 0 bases at J, with 9 bases between. CDR3 loop: CASSGDSSYNSPLHF. Written as DNA, the CDR3 is TGTGCCAGCAGCGGTGACAGCTCCTATAATTCACCCCTCCACTTT.

This chain links TRBV23-1 with TRBJ1-4, with D possibly matching TRBD1 (5 bases). Being an ORF, TRBV23-1 has a function that is uncertain. This CDR3 comprises 14 residues. V lost 6 bases, J lost 3 bases, and 11 bases lay in between. CDR3 sequence: CASSRRQSNEKLFF. CDR3 nucleotide sequence: TGCGCCAGCAGCCGTAGACAGTCTAATGAAAAACTGTTTTTT.

V and J are TRBV11-2 and TRBJ2-7; D possibly corresponds to TRBD2 (5 bases). The CDR3 loop spans 14 amino acids. Germline V lookup: CDR1 SGHAT, CDR2 FQNNGV. Trimming shortened V by 6 bases and J by 1 base, and 13 bases separated the two germline ends. The CDR3 nucleotides are TGTGCCAGCAGTCCAAGCGGTTCTTCCTACGAGCAGTACTTC. It is translated as CASSPSGSSYEQYF.

This rearrangement joins TRBV25-1 to TRBJ2-1, with TRBD1 identical over 9 bases. CDR1 is MGHDK, CDR2 SYGVNS, per germline. V shed 3 bases and J 3 bases; nucleotides not matched to a gene: 6. This CDR3 contains 16 residues. The CDR3 reads CASSDSDRGGYNEQFF. CDR3 in DNA: TGTGCCAGCAGTGACTCCGACAGGGGGGGCTACAATGAGCAGTTCTTC.

V is TRBV19 and J is TRBJ2-1; TRBD1 aligns across 7 bases. This CDR3 comprises 16 residues. Germline V gene sequence: CDR1 LNHDA, CDR2 SQIVND (reference sequence). J lost 0 bases, V lost 3 bases, and 5 bases had no gene match. The CDR3 region is CASSIGTESSYNEQFF. The DNA for the CDR3 is TGTGCCAGTAGTATCGGGACAGAGAGCTCCTACAATGAGCAGTTCTTC.

The rearrangement uses TRBV9 and TRBJ1-5; 8 bases are a match to TRBD1. The CDR3 consists of 17 residues. CDR1 and CDR2 (germline): SGDLS, YYNGEE. J lost 0 bases, V lost 4 bases, and 9 bases had no gene match. DNA for the CDR3: TGTGCCAGCAGCCCAGGGACAGGCTCGTATAGCAATCAGCCCCAGCATTTT. It is translated as CASSPGTGSYSNQPQHF.

This chain uses TRBV7-3 with TRBJ1-1; TRBD1 matches at 9 bases. Germline V gene sequence: CDR1 SGHTA, CDR2 FQGTGA. The CDR3 length is 14 residues. The V segment lost 5 bases and the J segment 5 bases; nucleotides outside the gene matches: 6. This CDR3 reads CASSHGQGRTEAFF. CDR3 sequence (DNA): TGTGCCAGCAGCCATGGACAGGGGAGGACTGAAGCTTTCTTT.

This clone was detected a few times. The chain uses TRBV13 and TRBJ2-3, with D unresolved. Germline V gives CDR1 PRHDT, CDR2 FYEKMQ (reference sequence). The CDR3 is 12 amino acids. Deletions cut 8 bases from V and 2 bases from J, with 8 bases between. CDR3 DNA sequence: TGTGCCAGCCGCATTTCCACAGATACGCAGTATTTT. As protein: CASRISTDTQYF.

In nucleotides, the CDR3 is TGTGCCAGCAGGCTAATTTCCGGGGGATATGGCTACACCTTC. Protein: CASRLISGGYGYTF. This sequence joins TRBV28 and TRBJ1-2; D might be TRBD1 (5 bases). Trimming shortened V by 6 bases and J by 5 bases, and 16 bases separated the two germline ends. The CDR3 loop spans 14 amino acids. The germline CDR1 and CDR2 sequences are MDHEN and SYDVKM.

This clone came up a few times. The rearrangement joins TRBV7-2 to TRBJ1-5; D perhaps matches TRBD1 (5 bases). Germline V gene data show CDR1 as SGHTA and CDR2 as FQGNSA. The CDR3 extends over 15 amino acids. Trimming removed 0 bases from V and 1 base from J, with 7 bases in between. The CDR3 DNA reads TGTGCCAGCAGCTTAGCGTGGGACAGCAATCAGCCCCAGCATTTT. Its translation is CASSLAWDSNQPQHF.

This chain connects TRBV7-9 to TRBJ2-2; D perhaps matches TRBD2 (7 bases). In germline, CDR1 is SEHNR, CDR2 FQNEAQ (reference sequence). The CDR3 has 15 amino acids. V shed 3 bases and J shed 6 bases, with 14 bases lying between them. CDR3 sequence: CASSLIGGRSGELFF. The CDR3 DNA reads as TGTGCCAGCAGCTTGATCGGGGGGCGGTCCGGGGAGCTGTTTTTT.

The chain combines TRBV4-1 with TRBJ2-5; D is uncertain. Germline CDR1 and CDR2: MGHRA and YSYEKL. V shed 0 bases and J shed 2 bases, with 10 bases lying between them. CDR3 length: 15 residues. CDR3 loop: CASSQERSVQETQYF. The CDR3 DNA reads TGCGCCAGCAGCCAAGAGAGGAGCGTACAAGAGACCCAGTACTTC.